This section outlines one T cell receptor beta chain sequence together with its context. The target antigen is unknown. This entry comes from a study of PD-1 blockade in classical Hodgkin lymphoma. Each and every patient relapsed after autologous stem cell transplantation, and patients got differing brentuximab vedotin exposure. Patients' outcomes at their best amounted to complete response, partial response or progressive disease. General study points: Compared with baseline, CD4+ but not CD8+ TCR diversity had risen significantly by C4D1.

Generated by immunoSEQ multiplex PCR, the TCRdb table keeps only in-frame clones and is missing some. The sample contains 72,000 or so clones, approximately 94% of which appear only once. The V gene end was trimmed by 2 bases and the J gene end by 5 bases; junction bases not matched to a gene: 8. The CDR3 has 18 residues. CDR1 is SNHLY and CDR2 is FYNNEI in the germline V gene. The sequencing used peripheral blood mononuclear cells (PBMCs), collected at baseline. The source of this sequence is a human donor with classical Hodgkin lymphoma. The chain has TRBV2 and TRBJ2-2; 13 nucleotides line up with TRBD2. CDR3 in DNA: TGTGCCAGCAGTGAATCGGGCGGGGGACTAGCGGGAACCGGGGAGCTGTTTTTT. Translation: CASSESGGGLAGTGELFF.